These 20 T cell receptor beta chains were all obtained from the same sample, sequenced in a study of read filtering for tumor transcriptome and immune sequencing. Molecular barcoded adaptors covering alpha/delta and beta/gamma chains were used on approximately 400 ng RNA. MiXCR, applied by TCRdb to the reads, yields one record per CDR3 protein. Altogether tens of thousands of distinct CDR3 sequences are present, 12% to 15% being singletons, with the ten largest covering 18%. Sequences were obtained from a population of CD138-negative cells sorted from bone marrow. The origin of the receptors is a donor over 35 with multiple myeloma.

This clonotype was seen only a few times. The chain has TRBV6-1 and TRBJ2-1; TRBD2 aligns across 9 bases. Trimming removed 10 bases from V and 1 base from J; junction bases left unmatched: 8. This CDR3 is built from 15 residues. Germline-derived CDR1 and CDR2 are MNHNS and SASEGT. This CDR3 reads CATMDSGGSYNEQFF. The CDR3 DNA reads TGTGCCACCATGGATAGCGGGGGATCCTACAATGAGCAGTTCTTC.

Points on this clonotype: Possible read error: a much larger clone is one base away. This rearrangement joins TRBV6-2 or TRBV6-3 to TRBJ1-5; D is possibly TRBD1 (6 bases). The CDR3 consists of 16 residues. In germline, CDR1 is MNHEY, CDR2 SVGEGT. CDR3 bases: TGTGCCAGCAGTGACCGGCGGGACATAAGCAATCAGCCCCAGCGTTTT. It specifies CASSDRRDISNQPQRF.

This clonotype was picked up a small number of times. The chain uses TRBV5-1 and TRBJ2-5, with 9 bases that match TRBD2. This CDR3 spans 15 amino acids. V was pared by 5 bases and J by 1 base, with 6 bases of the junction left unmatched. The germline gives CDR1 SGHRS, CDR2 YFSETQ. The CDR3 spells CASRSSGGPQETQYF. As DNA, the CDR3 is TGCGCCAGCAGATCGAGCGGGGGGCCCCAAGAGACCCAGTACTTC.

As concerns this clonotype: A much bigger clone sits one base away, suggesting this may be a read error. The chain employs TRBV3-1 and TRBJ2-5; D unresolved. Germline V gene data show CDR1 as LGHDT and CDR2 as YNNKEL (reference sequence). This CDR3 comprises 12 residues. Trimming stripped 0 bases from V and 4 bases from J, with 3 bases between. CDR3 sequence (DNA): TGTGCCAGCAGCCAAGATCTAGAGACCCAGTACTTC. Translating it yields CASSQDLETQYF.

The table lists this clonotype with many counts. V gene TRBV20-1 combines with J gene TRBJ1-5; 8 bases are a match to TRBD1. With V trimmed by 0 bases and J by 1 base, 5 bases remained unmatched. Germline V gene lookup returns CDR1 DFQATT and CDR2 SNEGSKA (reference sequence). CDR3 length: 16 residues. This CDR3 reads CSARDQDRGSNQPQHF. DNA for the CDR3: TGCAGTGCTAGAGATCAAGACAGGGGAAGCAATCAGCCCCAGCATTTT.

In the case of this clonotype: This sequence is one base from a far larger clone and is likely a read error. This rearrangement joins TRBV7-9 to TRBJ2-1; 10 bases are a match to TRBD2. This CDR3 spans 20 amino acids. V gave up 3 bases and J gave up 2 bases; unmatched junction bases: 16. The V gene's germline CDR1 is SEHNR and CDR2 FQNEAQ (reference sequence). CDR3 DNA: TGTGCCAGCAGCTTGGGAGGGTGGACCTCTAGCGGGGGTACCTACAATGAGCAGTTCTTC. This codes for CASSLGGWTSSGGTYNEQFF.

This clonotype was seen many times. The V gene is TRBV5-1, the J gene TRBJ1-1; D is possibly TRBD1 (6 bases). The CDR3 covers 14 residues. The V end lost 3 bases, the J end lost 0 bases, and 9 bases lay between the germline ends. Germline V gene lookup returns CDR1 SGHRS and CDR2 YFSETQ. The CDR3 loop is CASSWTVMNTEAFF. CDR3 coding DNA: TGCGCCAGCAGCTGGACAGTGATGAACACTGAAGCTTTCTTT.

This clonotype was detected ten times or more. J is TRBJ2-6 and V is TRBV6-5; a weak D match, TRBD1 (6 bases). The germline V gene encodes CDR1 MNHEY and CDR2 SVGAGI. With 2 bases removed from V and 4 bases from J, the gap between germline ends came to 12 bases. CDR3 length: 16 residues. As DNA, the CDR3 is TGTGCCAGCAGTTACCTTACACAGGGAGGGGCCAACGTCCTGACTTTC. Protein sequence: CASSYLTQGGANVLTF.

This clonotype occurred many times. The rearrangement joins TRBV7-9 to TRBJ2-5; 10 bases fit TRBD1. Germline V lookup: CDR1 SEHNR, CDR2 FQNEAQ (reference sequence). After removal of 4 bases from V and 6 bases from J, the junction contained 5 bases not matched to a gene. This CDR3 comprises 14 residues. CDR3 residues: CASSSGTGEQTQYF. CDR3 DNA sequence: TGTGCCAGCAGCTCCGGGACAGGGGAACAGACCCAGTACTTC.

Note on this clonotype: This clone may be a read error of a much larger clone one base away. This chain joins TRBV7-9 and TRBJ2-7; unclear D gene. Trimming removed 1 base at V and 7 bases at J, with 8 bases between. This CDR3 has 12 residues. Per germline, CDR1 SEHNR and CDR2 FQNEAQ (reference sequence). CDR3 coding DNA: TGTGCCAGCAGCTTAGGCGCGCGGGAGCAGTACTTC. Translation: CASSLGAREQYF. Drawing the rest from reference TRBV7-9 and TRBJ2-7, the complete variable domain is DTGVSQNPRHKITKRGQNVTFRCDPISEHNRLYWYRQTLGQGPEFLTYFQNEAQLEKSRLLSDRFSAERPKGSFSTLEIQRTEQGDSAMYLCASSLGAREQYFGPGTRLTVT.

For this clonotype: A far bigger clonotype differs at one base, so this is likely a read error. The chain links TRBV12-3 or TRBV12-4 to TRBJ2-1; possible D gene TRBD1, 5 bases. CDR3 length: 13 residues. CDR3 nucleotide sequence: TGTGCCGGCAGTTTATGGGGCAGGTTAGAGCAGTTCTTC. The encoded protein is CAGSLWGRLEQFF.

The rearrangement links TRBV7-9 to TRBJ2-7; 15 bases agree with TRBD2. The CDR3 runs 15 residues. Trimming removed 5 bases from V and 2 bases from J; junction bases left unmatched: 1. CDR1 is SEHNR, CDR2 FQNEAQ, per germline (reference sequence). CDR3 in DNA: TGTGCCAGCAGCCGGACTAGCGGGGGGGCCTACGAGCAGTACTTC. It encodes CASSRTSGGAYEQYF.

This clonotype occurred many times. The chain employs TRBV7-9 and TRBJ2-2; 8 nucleotides align to TRBD1. V trimming: 5 bases; J trimming: 6 bases; junction bases outside the gene matches: 5. In germline, CDR1 is SEHNR, CDR2 FQNEAQ (reference sequence). This CDR3 is 14 amino acids long. The CDR3 nucleotides read TGTGCCAGCAGCACGGACAGGGCGGCCGGGGAGCTGTTTTTT. Translation gives CASSTDRAAGELFF.

The chain's CDR3 is CASSPTGEGTEAFF. In nucleotides, the CDR3 is TGTGCCAGCAGTCCTACAGGGGAAGGGACTGAAGCTTTCTTT. The V gene is TRBV12-3 or TRBV12-4, the J gene TRBJ1-1; TRBD1 matches at 7 bases. Trimming cost V 5 bases and J 5 bases; bases outside gene matches: 8. The CDR3 runs 14 residues.

The rearrangement joins TRBV20-1 to TRBJ2-7, with TRBD1 matching 8 bases. Losses at the gene ends were 6 bases for V and 4 bases for J; bases not matched to a gene: 8. Germline V lookup: CDR1 DFQATT, CDR2 SNEGSKA (reference sequence). This CDR3 comprises 13 residues. The chain's CDR3 is CSASPTGEYEQYF. The CDR3 nucleotides are TGCAGTGCCTCCCCGACAGGGGAATACGAGCAGTACTTC.

This clonotype was counted at least ten times. This chain links TRBV12-3 or TRBV12-4 with TRBJ1-2; 7 nucleotides line up with TRBD1. The CDR3 totals 13 residues. V gave up 7 bases and J gave up 2 bases; unmatched junction bases: 4. The CDR3 DNA sequence: TGTGCCAGCACCGGGACAGAAAACTATGGCTACACCTTC. As protein: CASTGTENYGYTF.

This clonotype has a handful of counts. CDR3 protein: CASSLVRSTDTQYF. The CDR3 nucleotides read TGTGCCAGCAGCTTGGTCAGGTCCACAGATACGCAGTATTTT. The V gene is TRBV5-6, the J gene TRBJ2-3, with D hard to call. The germline V and J ends were trimmed by 0 bases and 2 bases, with 7 bases remaining between them. This CDR3 is built from 14 residues. Looked up from germline, CDR1 is SGHDT and CDR2 is YYEEEE.

There are many counts of this clonotype. The V gene is TRBV6-1, the J gene TRBJ1-3, with D maybe TRBD1 (6 bases). The CDR3 runs 13 residues. V lost 6 bases and J 4 bases, leaving 10 bases between the germline ends. CDR1 is MNHNS and CDR2 is SASEGT in the germline V gene. The CDR3 DNA is TGTGCCAGCAGACAGGGAACGGGAAACACCATATATTTT. This codes for CASRQGTGNTIYF.

At least ten counts were recorded for this clonotype. The genes are TRBV6-5 and TRBJ1-1, with D perhaps TRBD1 (5 bases). CDR3 size: 17 residues. V dropped 1 base and J dropped 1 base, with 16 bases sitting between them. Germline V gene lookup returns CDR1 MNHEY and CDR2 SVGAGI. This CDR3 reads CASSYFPIGAENTEAFF. In DNA, the CDR3 is TGTGCCAGCAGTTACTTCCCAATCGGGGCGGAGAACACTGAAGCTTTCTTT.

In the case of this clonotype: One base away lies a much larger clone, so this may be a sequencing read error. The chain couples TRBV6-5 to TRBJ2-2, with D perhaps TRBD2 (6 bases). Germline V gene sequence: CDR1 MNHEY, CDR2 SVGAGI. This CDR3 comprises 15 residues. The V end was cut by 5 bases, the J end by 4 bases, with 14 bases between. Here the CDR3 reads CASSPRESCTGELFF. In DNA, the CDR3 is TGTGCCAGCAGTCCCCGGGAGAGCTGCACCGGGGAGCTGTTTTTT.